This T cell receptor (beta chain) is from a study of blood T cell repertoires in COVID-19. Clones were sequenced by immunoSEQ multiplex PCR, and TCRdb holds only the in-frame ones, with some missing. The data hold hundreds of thousands of clones, with around 88% observed a single time. The ends lost 4 bases at V and 5 bases at J; junction bases unmatched: 9. The CDR3 spans 15 residues. This chain joins TRBV5-3 and TRBJ2-7; TRBD2 aligns across 10 bases. TRBV5-3 is labeled an ORF, and its function is uncertain. Sequences were obtained from PBMCs or T cells enriched from blood (not recorded which). This sequence originates from a woman aged 50 to 65 with acute COVID-19. CDR3 in DNA: TGTGCCAGAAGCACTCTAGCGGGAGCTTTCCACGAGCAGTACTTC. Protein sequence: CARSTLAGAFHEQYF.